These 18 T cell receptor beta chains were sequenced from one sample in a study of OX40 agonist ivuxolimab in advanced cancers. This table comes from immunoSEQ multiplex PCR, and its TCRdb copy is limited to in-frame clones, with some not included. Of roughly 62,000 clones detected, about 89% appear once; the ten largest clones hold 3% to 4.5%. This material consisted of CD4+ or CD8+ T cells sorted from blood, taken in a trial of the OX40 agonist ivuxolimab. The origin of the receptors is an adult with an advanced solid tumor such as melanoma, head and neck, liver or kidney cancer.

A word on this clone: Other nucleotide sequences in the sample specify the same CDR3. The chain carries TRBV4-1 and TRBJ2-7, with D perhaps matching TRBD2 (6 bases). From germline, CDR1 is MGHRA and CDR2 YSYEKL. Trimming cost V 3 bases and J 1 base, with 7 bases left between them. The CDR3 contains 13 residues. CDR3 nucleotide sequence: TGCGCCAGCAGCCAGGGACTGTCCTACGAGCAGTACTTC. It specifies CASSQGLSYEQYF.

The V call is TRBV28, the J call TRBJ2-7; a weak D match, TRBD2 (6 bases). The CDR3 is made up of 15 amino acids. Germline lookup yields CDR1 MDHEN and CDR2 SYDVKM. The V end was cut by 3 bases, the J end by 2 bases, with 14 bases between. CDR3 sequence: CASSFTGSGTYEQYF. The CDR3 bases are TGTGCCAGCAGTTTCACCGGGAGTGGGACCTACGAGCAGTACTTC. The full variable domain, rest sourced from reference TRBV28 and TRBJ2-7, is DVKVTQSSRYLVKRTGEKVFLECVQDMDHENMFWYRQDPGLGLRLIYFSYDVKMKEKGDIPEGYSVSREKKERFSLILESASTNQTSMYLCASSFTGSGTYEQYFGPGTRLTVT.

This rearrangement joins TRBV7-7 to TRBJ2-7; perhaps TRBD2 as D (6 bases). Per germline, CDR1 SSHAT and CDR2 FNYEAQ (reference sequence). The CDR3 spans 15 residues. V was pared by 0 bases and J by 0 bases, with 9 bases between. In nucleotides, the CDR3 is TGTGCCAGCAGCTTAGCGGGAGGCCCCTCCTACGAGCAGTACTTC. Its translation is CASSLAGGPSYEQYF.

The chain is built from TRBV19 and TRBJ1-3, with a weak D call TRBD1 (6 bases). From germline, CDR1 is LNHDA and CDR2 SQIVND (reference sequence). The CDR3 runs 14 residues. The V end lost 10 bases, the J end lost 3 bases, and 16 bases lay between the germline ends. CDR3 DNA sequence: TGTGCCACTACCCGGAGGGGGTATGGAAACACCATATATTTT. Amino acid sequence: CATTRRGYGNTIYF.

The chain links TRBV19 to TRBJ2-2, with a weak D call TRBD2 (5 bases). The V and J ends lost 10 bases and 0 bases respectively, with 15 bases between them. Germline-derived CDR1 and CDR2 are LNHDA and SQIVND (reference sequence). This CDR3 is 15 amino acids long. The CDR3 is CATPLSGTNTGELFF. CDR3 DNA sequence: TGTGCCACCCCACTGAGCGGTACGAACACCGGGGAGCTGTTTTTT.

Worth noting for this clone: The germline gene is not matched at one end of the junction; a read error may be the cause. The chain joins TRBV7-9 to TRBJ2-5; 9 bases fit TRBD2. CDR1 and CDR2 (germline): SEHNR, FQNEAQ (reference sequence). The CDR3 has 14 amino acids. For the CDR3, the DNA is TGTGCCAGCAGCGTAGCGGGAGAGCAAGAGACCCAGTACTTC. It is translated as CASSVAGEQETQYF.

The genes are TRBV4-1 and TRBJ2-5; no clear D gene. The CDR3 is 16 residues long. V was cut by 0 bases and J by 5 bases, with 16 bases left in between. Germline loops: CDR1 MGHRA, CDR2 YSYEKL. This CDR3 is CASSQDVTVAAETQYF. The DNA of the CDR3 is TGCGCCAGCAGCCAAGATGTAACAGTTGCCGCGGAGACCCAGTACTTC.

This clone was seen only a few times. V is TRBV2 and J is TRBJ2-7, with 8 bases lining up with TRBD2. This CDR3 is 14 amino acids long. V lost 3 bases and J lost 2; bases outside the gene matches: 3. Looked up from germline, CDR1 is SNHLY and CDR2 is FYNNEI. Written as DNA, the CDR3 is TGTGCCAGCAGTGACGTAGCGGGACCCTACGAGCAGTACTTC. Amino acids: CASSDVAGPYEQYF. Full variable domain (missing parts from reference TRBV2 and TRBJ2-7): EPEVTQTPSHQVTQMGQEVILRCVPISNHLYFYWYRQILGQKVEFLVSFYNNEISEKSEIFDDQFSVERPDGSNFTLKIRSTKLEDSAMYFCASSDVAGPYEQYFGPGTRLTVT.

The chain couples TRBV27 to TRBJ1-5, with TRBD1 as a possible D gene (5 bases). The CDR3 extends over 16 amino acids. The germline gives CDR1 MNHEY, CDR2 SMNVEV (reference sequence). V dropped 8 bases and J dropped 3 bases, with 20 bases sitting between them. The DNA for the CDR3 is TGTGCCAGCTCCCCCGATACAGGACTCTCCAATCAGCCCCAGCATTTT. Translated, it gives CASSPDTGLSNQPQHF.

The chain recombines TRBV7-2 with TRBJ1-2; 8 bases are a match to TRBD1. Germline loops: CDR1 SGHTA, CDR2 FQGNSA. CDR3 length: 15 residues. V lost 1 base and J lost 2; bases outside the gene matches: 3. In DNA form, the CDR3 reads TGTGCCAGCAGCTTAGAGGGACAGGTCAACTATGGCTACACCTTC. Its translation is CASSLEGQVNYGYTF.

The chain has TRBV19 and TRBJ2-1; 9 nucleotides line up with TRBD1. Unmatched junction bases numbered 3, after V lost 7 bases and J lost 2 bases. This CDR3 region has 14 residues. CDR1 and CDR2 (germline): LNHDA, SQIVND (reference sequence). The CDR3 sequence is CASTGQGPYNEQFF. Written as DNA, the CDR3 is TGTGCCAGTACGGGACAGGGACCCTACAATGAGCAGTTCTTC. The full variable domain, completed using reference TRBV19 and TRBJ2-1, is DGGITQSPKYLFRKEGQNVTLSCEQNLNHDAMYWYRQDPGQGLRLIYYSQIVNDFQKGDIAEGYSVSREKKESFPLTVTSAQKNPTAFYLCASTGQGPYNEQFFGPGTRLTVL.

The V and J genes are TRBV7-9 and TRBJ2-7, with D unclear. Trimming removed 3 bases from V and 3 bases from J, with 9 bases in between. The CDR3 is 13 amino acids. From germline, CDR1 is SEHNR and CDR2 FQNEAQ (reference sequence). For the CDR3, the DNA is TGTGCCAGCAGCTTTGGAGCCAGCTACGAGCAGTACTTC. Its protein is CASSFGASYEQYF. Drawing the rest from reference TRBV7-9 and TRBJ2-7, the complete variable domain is DTGVSQNPRHKITKRGQNVTFRCDPISEHNRLYWYRQTLGQGPEFLTYFQNEAQLEKSRLLSDRFSAERPKGSFSTLEIQRTEQGDSAMYLCASSFGASYEQYFGPGTRLTVT.

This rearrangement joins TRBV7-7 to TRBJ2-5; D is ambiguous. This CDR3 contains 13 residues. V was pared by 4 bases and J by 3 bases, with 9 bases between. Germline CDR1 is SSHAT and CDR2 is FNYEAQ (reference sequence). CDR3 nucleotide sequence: TGTGCCAGCAGCTACCAGGTGAAAGAGACCCAGTACTTC. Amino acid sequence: CASSYQVKETQYF. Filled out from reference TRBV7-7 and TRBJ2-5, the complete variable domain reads GAGVSQSPRYKVTKRGQDVTLRCDPISSHATLYWYQQALGQGPEFLTYFNYEAQPDKSGLPSDRFSAERPEGSISTLTIQRTEQRDSAMYRCASSYQVKETQYFGPGTRLLVL.

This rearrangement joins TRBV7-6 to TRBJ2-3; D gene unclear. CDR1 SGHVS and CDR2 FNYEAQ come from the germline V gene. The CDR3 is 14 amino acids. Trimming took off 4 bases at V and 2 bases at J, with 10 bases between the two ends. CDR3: CASSYAGPTDTQYF. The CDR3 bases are TGTGCCAGCAGCTACGCCGGACCCACAGATACGCAGTATTTT.

The DNA of the CDR3 is TGTGCCAGCACTACCACGGGGGGGGTCGGGGAGCTGTTTTTT. Protein: CASTTTGGVGELFF. The V call is TRBV27, the J call TRBJ2-2; 8 nucleotides match TRBD2. The CDR3 has 14 residues. V lost 7 bases, J lost 7 bases, and 8 bases stayed unmatched. Germline V gene sequence: CDR1 MNHEY, CDR2 SMNVEV (reference sequence).

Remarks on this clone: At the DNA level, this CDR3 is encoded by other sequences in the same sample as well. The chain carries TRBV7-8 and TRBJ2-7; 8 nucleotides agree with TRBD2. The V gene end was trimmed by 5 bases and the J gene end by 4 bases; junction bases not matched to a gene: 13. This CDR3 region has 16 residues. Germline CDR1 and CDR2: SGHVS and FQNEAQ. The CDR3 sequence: CASSLLSGSGTYEQYF. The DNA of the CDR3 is TGTGCCAGCAGCCTACTTAGCGGTAGCGGGACTTACGAGCAGTACTTC. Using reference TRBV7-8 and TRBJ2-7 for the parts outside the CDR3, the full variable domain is GAGVSQSPRYKVAKRGQDVALRCDPISGHVSLFWYQQALGQGPEFLTYFQNEAQLDKSGLPSDRFFAERPEGSVSTLKIQRTQQEDSAVYLCASSLLSGSGTYEQYFGPGTRLTVT.

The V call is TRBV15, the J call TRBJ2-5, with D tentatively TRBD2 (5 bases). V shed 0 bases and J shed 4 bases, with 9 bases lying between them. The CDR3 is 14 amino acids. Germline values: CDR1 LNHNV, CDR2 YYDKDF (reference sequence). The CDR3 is CATSRETGSETQYF. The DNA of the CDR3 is TGTGCCACCAGCAGAGAGACGGGGTCAGAGACCCAGTACTTC.

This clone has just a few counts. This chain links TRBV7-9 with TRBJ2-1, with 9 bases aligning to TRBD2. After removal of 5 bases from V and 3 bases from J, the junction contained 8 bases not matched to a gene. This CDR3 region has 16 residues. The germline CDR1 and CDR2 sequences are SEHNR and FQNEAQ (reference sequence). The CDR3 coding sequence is TGTGCCAGCAGCCAGGCGGTAGCGGGAGTCTACAATGAGCAGTTCTTC. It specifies CASSQAVAGVYNEQFF.